Listed here are 18 T cell receptor beta chains from one sample, sequenced in a study of TIL therapy for anti-PD-1-resistant metastatic lung cancer. The time point: pre-treatment sample, taken before nivolumab and TIL therapy. This was the immunoSEQ v3 assay. Assay: immunoSEQ multiplex PCR; the TCRdb copy retains only in-frame clones and omits some. The repertoire includes around 59,000 clones, roughly two thirds of them detected once, and over 6.5% sits in the top ten. The specimen was blood, collected at baseline. The receptors were gathered from a person between 30 and 79 years old with non-small cell lung cancer.

The V and J genes are TRBV7-2 and TRBJ2-7; 8 bases map to TRBD1. Germline CDR1 and CDR2: SGHTA and FQGNSA. The CDR3 is 14 residues long. V gave up 5 bases and J gave up 5 bases; unmatched junction bases: 8. The CDR3 sequence is CASSPRTGTHEQYF. DNA for the CDR3: TGTGCCAGCAGCCCCCGGACAGGGACCCACGAGCAGTACTTC.

The chain has TRBV18 and TRBJ2-7; D might be TRBD2 (5 bases). The germline gives CDR1 KGHSH, CDR2 LQKENI. The V gene lost 1 base and the J gene lost 4 bases, with 8 bases spanning the gap. The CDR3 is made up of 13 amino acids. The CDR3 DNA reads TGTGCCAGCTCACCACTGGCGGGTTACGAGCAGTACTTC. It codes for CASSPLAGYEQYF.

V usage is TRBV7-8 and J usage is TRBJ1-5, with 9 bases identical to TRBD1. The germline V gene has CDR1 SGHVS and CDR2 FQNEAQ. The CDR3 sequence is 16 residues long. V shed 2 bases, J shed 6 bases, and the junction held 8 bases outside the gene matches. This CDR3 is CASSLKQGATSQPQHF. CDR3 coding DNA: TGTGCCAGCAGCTTAAAACAGGGGGCGACGAGTCAGCCCCAGCATTTT.

The V call is TRBV7-9, the J call TRBJ2-1; D gene uncertain. This CDR3 has 14 residues. CDR1 and CDR2 from the germline V gene are SEHNR and FQNEAQ (reference sequence). The V end was cut by 1 base, the J end by 0 bases, with 4 bases between. The CDR3 DNA reads as TGTGCCAGCAGCTTAGGCAACTCCTACAATGAGCAGTTCTTC. Translating gives CASSLGNSYNEQFF.

The chain carries TRBV5-1 and TRBJ2-3, with TRBD1 matching 10 bases. Germline V gives CDR1 SGHRS, CDR2 YFSETQ. The V segment lost 0 bases and the J segment 2 bases; nucleotides outside the gene matches: 3. The CDR3 is made up of 16 amino acids. CDR3 protein: CASSLEGQGYTDTQYF. For the CDR3, the DNA is TGCGCCAGCAGCTTGGAGGGACAGGGGTACACAGATACGCAGTATTTT.

The chain links TRBV2 to TRBJ2-5; tentatively, D is TRBD2 (5 bases). V was trimmed by 3 bases and J by 2 bases, leaving 10 bases between them. Germline V CDR1 and CDR2: SNHLY, FYNNEI. The CDR3 spans 14 residues. The CDR3: CASSDGRVQETQYF. In DNA form, the CDR3 reads TGTGCCAGCAGTGACGGGCGGGTACAAGAGACCCAGTACTTC. The whole variable domain, filled in from reference TRBV2 and TRBJ2-5, reads EPEVTQTPSHQVTQMGQEVILRCVPISNHLYFYWYRQILGQKVEFLVSFYNNEISEKSEIFDDQFSVERPDGSNFTLKIRSTKLEDSAMYFCASSDGRVQETQYFGPGTRLLVL.

This chain links TRBV27 with TRBJ1-2; no clear D. The CDR3 consists of 10 residues. Germline lookup yields CDR1 MNHEY and CDR2 SMNVEV (reference sequence). Between the trimmed V and J ends, which lost 9 bases and 5 bases, there was a span of 7 bases. The CDR3 bases are TGTGCCAGTTTTAGTTATGGCTACACCTTC. It specifies CASFSYGYTF.

The chain combines TRBV9 with TRBJ2-6; D is possibly TRBD1 (6 bases). The CDR3 runs to 16 residues. The V gene lost 4 bases and the J gene lost 0 bases, with 11 bases spanning the gap. In germline, CDR1 is SGDLS, CDR2 YYNGEE. DNA for the CDR3: TGTGCCAGCAGCTTCGGACAGCCCTCTGGGGCCAACGTCCTGACTTTC. It codes for CASSFGQPSGANVLTF.

The genes are TRBV14 and TRBJ1-6; D might be TRBD1 (5 bases). The V gene's germline CDR1 is SGHDN and CDR2 FVKESK. V lost 4 bases, J lost 4 bases, and 17 bases lay in between. The CDR3 covers 17 residues. The CDR3 DNA sequence: TGTGCCAGCAGCCGATTGACAGACAACGGGTATAATTCACCCCTCCACTTT. This sequence encodes CASSRLTDNGYNSPLHF.

V and J are TRBV11-3 and TRBJ2-7; TRBD2 aligns across 7 bases. Germline V gene data show CDR1 as SGHNT and CDR2 as YENEEA. Germline trimming cut 0 bases from V and 4 bases from J; bases unmatched to any gene: 9. The CDR3 consists of 16 residues. Here the CDR3 reads CASSLDQAGLLYEQYF. CDR3 nucleotide sequence: TGTGCCAGCAGCTTAGATCAAGCGGGACTCCTTTACGAGCAGTACTTC.

The sample holds a few counts of this clone. The rearrangement joins TRBV5-4 to TRBJ2-1, with D possibly being TRBD1 (6 bases). The CDR3 is 15 residues long. The germline CDR1 and CDR2 sequences are SGHNT and YYREEE (reference sequence). The V end lost 4 bases, the J end lost 5 bases, and 16 bases lay between the germline ends. The CDR3 DNA reads as TGTGCCAGCAGCCTATTACAGGGTTCCCACAATGAGCAGTTCTTC. This codes for CASSLLQGSHNEQFF. Supplemented by reference TRBV5-4 and TRBJ2-1, the full variable domain reads ETGVTQSPTHLIKTRGQQVTLRCSSQSGHNTVSWYQQALGQGPQFIFQYYREEENGRGNFPPRFSGLQFPNYSSELNVNALELDDSALYLCASSLLQGSHNEQFFGPGTRLTVL.

This clone was detected a few times. V and J are TRBV5-1 and TRBJ2-7; 8 positions match TRBD2. Germline V gene lookup returns CDR1 SGHRS and CDR2 YFSETQ. This CDR3 region has 15 residues. V lost 2 bases to trimming and J lost 0 bases; unmatched junction nucleotides: 4. The CDR3 region is CASSFSSGPSYEQYF. The DNA for the CDR3 is TGCGCCAGCAGCTTTTCTAGCGGGCCCTCCTACGAGCAGTACTTC.

This clone was detected only once. The V and J genes are TRBV5-1 and TRBJ1-1; a possible D gene is TRBD1 (5 bases). This CDR3 is built from 14 residues. Trimming removed 3 bases from V and 1 base from J, with 10 bases in between. Germline CDR1 reads SGHRS; CDR2 reads YFSETQ. CDR3 amino acids: CASSSRGQNTEAFF. The CDR3 DNA reads as TGCGCCAGCAGCTCGCGGGGCCAGAACACTGAAGCTTTCTTT.

This clone was seen just once. This sequence joins TRBV2 and TRBJ2-7, with TRBD2 matching over 9 bases. The CDR3 spans 15 residues. V shed 6 bases and J 7 bases; nucleotides not matched to a gene: 13. Germline-derived CDR1 and CDR2 are SNHLY and FYNNEI. CDR3 region: CASSGAGGPLGEQYF. The CDR3 DNA reads TGTGCCAGCAGCGGAGCGGGAGGACCCTTGGGGGAGCAGTACTTC. Full variable domain (outside the CDR3, taken from reference TRBV2 and TRBJ2-7): EPEVTQTPSHQVTQMGQEVILRCVPISNHLYFYWYRQILGQKVEFLVSFYNNEISEKSEIFDDQFSVERPDGSNFTLKIRSTKLEDSAMYFCASSGAGGPLGEQYFGPGTRLTVT.

V usage is TRBV6-5 and J usage is TRBJ2-1; TRBD2 aligns across 9 bases. CDR1 is MNHEY and CDR2 is SVGAGI in the germline V gene. The CDR3 totals 16 residues. The junction had 7 bases not matched to a gene; V was cut back by 0 bases and J by 7 bases. The CDR3 sequence is CASSYSGGRGGNEQFF. The CDR3 bases are TGTGCCAGCAGTTACTCCGGCGGGAGGGGGGGGAATGAGCAGTTCTTC.

This clone was picked up one time. The chain is built from TRBV10-3 and TRBJ2-1, with TRBD2 matching over 13 bases. Losses at the gene ends were 4 bases for V and 6 bases for J; bases not matched to a gene: 3. The CDR3 covers 15 residues. In germline, CDR1 is ENHRY, CDR2 SYGVKD. This chain's CDR3 is CAISGGLAGVNEQFF. As DNA, the CDR3 is TGTGCCATCAGTGGCGGACTAGCGGGAGTCAATGAGCAGTTCTTC.

The V gene is TRBV19, the J gene TRBJ1-2; maybe TRBD1 (5 bases). Per the germline V gene, CDR1 is LNHDA and CDR2 is SQIVND (reference sequence). This CDR3 is built from 15 residues. Between the trimmed V and J ends, which lost 7 bases and 6 bases, there was a span of 21 bases. The CDR3 DNA reads as TGTGCCAGTAATAGGGGTAACCCTGGGGGGGATGGCTACACCTTC. This codes for CASNRGNPGGDGYTF.

This chain uses TRBV5-6 with TRBJ1-3; D not resolved. Trimming took off 1 base at V and 5 bases at J, with 7 bases between the two ends. Germline V CDR1 and CDR2: SGHDT, YYEEEE. The length of the CDR3 is 13 residues. This CDR3 reads CASSLLDRNTIYF. As DNA, the CDR3 is TGTGCCAGCAGCTTGCTGGATCGAAACACCATATATTTT.